This passage covers 3 T cell receptor beta chains from one sample sequenced in a study of T-cell reconstitution after alpha-beta-depleted transplantation in children. Unique molecular identifiers were incorporated when the TCRbeta library was constructed. TCRdb re-called the PCR reads with MiXCR, one entry per CDR3 protein. Here the sample spans about 900,000 distinct CDR3 sequences, under 30% being singletons. The input for sequencing was PBMCs, mostly from graft donor cells, taken 360 days after TCRalphabeta/CD19-depleted stem cell transplant. The receptor set was obtained from a boy less than two years old who had a stem cell transplant for SCID, so the T cells may come from the graft donor.

This sequence joins TRBV29-1 and TRBJ2-7; 8 bases match TRBD1. The CDR3 runs to 15 residues. Germline V gene lookup returns CDR1 SQVTM and CDR2 ANQGSEA. V gave up 3 bases and J gave up 2 bases; unmatched junction bases: 9. DNA of the CDR3: TGCAGCGTTGAGACGGGGACAGGTCCCACCTACGAGCAGTACTTC. Translated: CSVETGTGPTYEQYF.

The genes are TRBV11-1 and TRBJ1-1; D might be TRBD1 (6 bases). Per the germline V gene, CDR1 is SGHAT and CDR2 is FQDESV (reference sequence). This CDR3 has 12 residues. Deletions cut 3 bases from V and 7 bases from J, with 9 bases between. This CDR3 reads CASSFDRREAFF. The CDR3 DNA reads as TGTGCCAGCAGCTTCGACAGGCGTGAAGCTTTCTTT. The whole variable domain, filled in from reference TRBV11-1 and TRBJ1-1, reads EAEVAQSPRYKITEKSQAVAFWCDPISGHATLYWYRQILGQGPELLVQFQDESVVDDSQLPKDRFSAERLKGVDSTLKIQPAELGDSAMYLCASSFDRREAFFGQGTRLTVV.

The table lists this clonotype with a few counts. The genes are TRBV20-1 and TRBJ2-3; D is ambiguous. This CDR3 spans 10 amino acids. V dropped 6 bases and J dropped 2 bases, with 3 bases sitting between them. Germline loops: CDR1 DFQATT, CDR2 SNEGSKA (reference sequence). This CDR3 is CSATTDTQYF. The CDR3 bases are TGCAGTGCAACCACAGATACGCAGTATTTT.